The 32 T cell receptor beta chains in this list originate from one sample, sequenced in a study of T cells in Graves' hyperthyroidism and ophthalmopathy. RNA transcripts yielded amplified TCR beta CDR3 regions. HTBI primers were employed in a first-round RT-PCR of the TCR CDR3. MiXCR, run by TCRdb on the multiplex PCR reads, gives a single entry per CDR3 protein. The sample records about half a million distinct CDR3 sequences, around 21% being singletons. The sequencing sample was made of blood. These receptor sequences come from a man in his late teens or twenties with Graves' hyperthyroidism.

At least ten counts were recorded for this clonotype. CDR3: CASRVGTGELFF. The DNA of the CDR3 is TGTGCCAGCAGGGTCGGCACCGGGGAGCTGTTTTTT. The chain uses TRBV27 and TRBJ2-2; D not certain. The CDR3 length is 12 residues. V dropped 6 bases and J dropped 4 bases, with 6 bases sitting between them. The germline V gene encodes CDR1 MNHEY and CDR2 SMNVEV (reference sequence).

The chain combines TRBV19 with TRBJ2-6; weak D call: TRBD1 (5 bases). CDR1 is LNHDA and CDR2 is SQIVND in the germline V gene (reference sequence). The CDR3 contains 15 residues. V shed 6 bases and J shed 2 bases, with 11 bases lying between them. The CDR3 here is CASSTRTPGANVLTF. CDR3 coding DNA: TGTGCCAGTAGCACGCGGACACCTGGGGCCAACGTCCTGACTTTC.

This clonotype was recorded many times. The chain combines TRBV19 with TRBJ1-2; TRBD1 matches 8 bases. The germline CDR1 and CDR2 sequences are LNHDA and SQIVND (reference sequence). The junction had 14 bases not matched to a gene; V was cut back by 9 bases and J by 8 bases. This CDR3 has 14 amino acids. The chain's CDR3 is CASSWSGGARGYTF. Here the CDR3 DNA reads TGTGCCAGCTCTTGGTCAGGGGGCGCGAGAGGCTACACCTTC.

Many counts were recorded for this clonotype. This chain links TRBV28 with TRBJ2-7, with TRBD1 identical over 7 bases. Trimming took 3 bases from V and 5 from J; bases not matched to a gene: 4. Germline CDR1 reads MDHEN; CDR2 reads SYDVKM. The CDR3 contains 13 residues. The CDR3 loop reads CASSFRGGNEQYF. The CDR3 coding sequence is TGTGCCAGCAGTTTCAGAGGGGGCAACGAGCAGTACTTC.

The table lists this clonotype with many counts. The chain carries TRBV7-2 and TRBJ1-2, with 7 bases aligning to TRBD1. Unmatched junction bases numbered 8, after V lost 6 bases and J lost 4 bases. CDR1 and CDR2 (germline): SGHTA, FQGNSA. The CDR3 is 14 amino acids. DNA of the CDR3: TGTGCCAGCAGACGGGGGACAGCCCTCTATGGCTACACCTTC. As protein: CASRRGTALYGYTF.

This clonotype was counted at least ten times. The chain links TRBV27 to TRBJ2-2; weak D call: TRBD2 (6 bases). Trimming cost V 6 bases and J 1 base, with 9 bases left between them. CDR1 is MNHEY and CDR2 is SMNVEV in the germline V gene (reference sequence). The CDR3 contains 14 residues. The CDR3 nucleotides are TGTGCCAGCAGGGGGGGAAGGAACACCGGGGAGCTGTTTTTT. Its translation is CASRGGRNTGELFF.

The chain couples TRBV12-3 or TRBV12-4 to TRBJ1-5, with D tentatively TRBD1 (6 bases). The CDR3 totals 15 residues. The V and J ends lost 6 bases and 3 bases respectively, with 15 bases between them. The CDR3 protein is CASRPGTRINQPQHF. CDR3 bases: TGTGCCAGCAGGCCCGGGACAAGGATCAATCAGCCCCAGCATTTT.

The chain uses TRBV28 and TRBJ2-7, with D possibly matching TRBD1 (5 bases). In germline, CDR1 is MDHEN, CDR2 SYDVKM. The CDR3 has 16 residues. The V end lost 6 bases, the J end lost 0 bases, and 18 bases lay between the germline ends. CDR3 residues: CASRTYRQSRSYEQYF. The CDR3 DNA reads TGTGCCAGCAGGACTTACAGACAGTCCCGCTCCTACGAGCAGTACTTC.

This clonotype was counted at least ten times. This chain links TRBV12-3 or TRBV12-4 with TRBJ2-6; D possibly uses TRBD1 or TRBD2 (6 bases each). V shed 3 bases and J shed 8 bases, with 14 bases lying between them. The CDR3 is 15 amino acids. The CDR3 is CASSFTTGGSNVLTF. In DNA, the CDR3 is TGTGCCAGCAGTTTCACGACAGGAGGGTCCAACGTCCTGACTTTC.

This clonotype was found many times. The CDR3 region is CASSPAGENTGELFF. The CDR3 DNA sequence: TGTGCCAGCAGCCCCGCGGGGGAGAACACCGGGGAGCTGTTTTTT. The V gene is TRBV9, the J gene TRBJ2-2; 7 bases align to TRBD2. CDR1 is SGDLS, CDR2 YYNGEE, per germline. V was clipped by 4 bases and J by 1 base; unmatched bases: 4. The CDR3 extends over 15 amino acids.

This clonotype showed up just a few times. This chain uses TRBV4-1 with TRBJ2-7; D is possibly TRBD2 (5 bases). This CDR3 contains 13 residues. The V and J ends lost 1 base and 6 bases respectively, with 10 bases between them. Germline V gene sequence: CDR1 MGHRA, CDR2 YSYEKL. The CDR3, as DNA: TGCGCCAGCAGCCAAGGAGGGTTTGGCGAGCAGTACTTC. This sequence encodes CASSQGGFGEQYF.

This clonotype appeared a few times. The J gene is TRBJ2-7, the V gene TRBV7-2; TRBD2 might be the D (5 bases). Germline-derived CDR1 and CDR2 are SGHTA and FQGNSA. This CDR3 comprises 15 residues. Trimming cost V 4 bases and J 3 bases, with 16 bases left between them. The CDR3 region has the DNA TGTGCCAGCAGCTCATTCATGGTGGCGGGCTACGAGCAGTACTTC. Translated, it gives CASSSFMVAGYEQYF.

This clonotype was seen at least ten times. The chain recombines TRBV11-2 with TRBJ2-7, with unresolved D. The germline CDR1 and CDR2 sequences are SGHAT and FQNNGV. The CDR3 sequence is 13 residues long. The V end was cut by 2 bases, the J end by 3 bases, with 8 bases between. This CDR3 reads CASSLTDNYEQYF. The CDR3 DNA reads as TGTGCCAGCAGCTTAACTGACAACTACGAGCAGTACTTC. The full variable domain, completed using reference TRBV11-2 and TRBJ2-7, is EAGVAQSPRYKIIEKRQSVAFWCNPISGHATLYWYQQILGQGPKLLIQFQNNGVVDDSQLPKDRFSAERLKGVDSTLKIQPAKLEDSAVYLCASSLTDNYEQYFGPGTRLTVT.

V and J are TRBV6-5 and TRBJ2-6; TRBD2 matches 8 bases. The CDR3 contains 20 residues. Germline lookup yields CDR1 MNHEY and CDR2 SVGAGI. Trimming at V came to 7 bases and at J to 0 bases, leaving 17 bases not matched to a gene. The CDR3 bases are TGTGCCAGCACCCATCCTCTCACTAGCGGCCCTTACTCTGGGGCCAACGTCCTGACTTTC. Translating gives CASTHPLTSGPYSGANVLTF.

Ten or more counts support this clonotype. The rearrangement joins TRBV6-1 to TRBJ1-4, with D maybe TRBD1 (6 bases). Trimming left V 5 bases short and J 5 bases short, with 15 bases between. CDR3 size: 15 residues. The V gene's germline CDR1 is MNHNS and CDR2 SASEGT. The CDR3 bases are TGTGCCAGCAGTCGCTTCGGGGGCTCAAATGAAAAACTGTTTTTT. This translates into CASSRFGGSNEKLFF.

This clonotype showed up many times. This chain's CDR3 is CSATRRNTGELFF. Here the CDR3 DNA reads TGCAGTGCTACCAGGAGGAACACCGGGGAGCTGTTTTTT. The chain has TRBV20-1 and TRBJ2-2; D is unresolved. Trimming left V 4 bases short and J 1 base short, with 7 bases between. The CDR3 extends over 13 amino acids. Looked up from germline, CDR1 is DFQATT and CDR2 is SNEGSKA (reference sequence).

At least ten counts were recorded for this clonotype. V is TRBV12-3 or TRBV12-4 and J is TRBJ1-5; D not resolved. CDR3 size: 15 residues. V lost 1 base, J lost 0 bases, and 7 bases lay in between. Here the CDR3 reads CASSLVGYSNQPQHF. In DNA, the CDR3 is TGTGCCAGCAGTTTAGTAGGATATAGCAATCAGCCCCAGCATTTT.

This clonotype was picked up many times. The chain couples TRBV4-1 to TRBJ2-3; 7 bases are a match to TRBD1. CDR3 length equals 15 residues. J gave up 6 bases and V 1 base, and 7 bases lay outside the gene matches. Germline values: CDR1 MGHRA, CDR2 YSYEKL. The CDR3 region has the DNA TGCGCCAGCAGCCAAGGACAGGGCCCAGTGGATACGCAGTATTTT. It translates to CASSQGQGPVDTQYF.

This clonotype was detected many times. The V and J genes are TRBV28 and TRBJ2-7; D is undetermined. CDR1 MDHEN and CDR2 SYDVKM come from the germline V gene. Trimming removed 0 bases from V and 3 bases from J, with 3 bases in between. CDR3 length: 12 residues. The DNA for the CDR3 is TGTGCCAGCAGTTTATGGGACTACGAGCAGTACTTC. Protein product: CASSLWDYEQYF.

The rearrangement links TRBV4-1 to TRBJ1-6; TRBD1 might be the D (5 bases). This CDR3 spans 13 amino acids. Per the germline V gene, CDR1 is MGHRA and CDR2 is YSYEKL. Trimming took 4 bases from V and 8 from J, leaving 9 bases between them. The CDR3 DNA sequence: TGCGCCAGCAGCCTACAAGGGGATTCACCCCTCCACTTT. It yields the protein CASSLQGDSPLHF.

This clonotype occurred many times. The chain recombines TRBV5-6 with TRBJ1-6; D gene ambiguous. Between the trimmed V and J ends, which lost 1 base and 9 bases, there was a span of 14 bases. Germline assignment: CDR1 SGHDT and CDR2 YYEEEE. The CDR3 runs 15 residues. This CDR3 reads CASSLMGAAVSPLHF. The CDR3 nucleotides are TGTGCCAGCAGCTTGATGGGCGCGGCGGTTTCACCCCTCCACTTT.

The rearrangement uses TRBV6-2 or TRBV6-3 and TRBJ2-1; 14 positions match TRBD2. The J segment lost 7 bases and the V segment lost 8 bases, leaving 4 bases of the junction unmatched. CDR1 is MNHEY, CDR2 SVGEGT, per germline. The CDR3 runs 14 residues. The CDR3 is CASSRLAGGNEQFF. CDR3 in DNA: TGTGCCAGCTCCCGACTAGCGGGGGGGAATGAGCAGTTCTTC.

This clonotype appeared a single time. V usage is TRBV12-3 or TRBV12-4 and J usage is TRBJ2-2; the match to TRBD2 covers 12 bases. The V and J ends lost 8 bases and 3 bases, in that order; junction bases with no gene match: 4. The CDR3 extends over 15 amino acids. The CDR3 DNA follows: TGTGCCAGCGCCGGACTAGCGGGGTACACCGGGGAGCTGTTTTTT. This codes for CASAGLAGYTGELFF.

This clonotype showed up just a few times. The V and J genes are TRBV12-3 or TRBV12-4 and TRBJ1-6; TRBD1 is a possible D gene (6 bases). The CDR3 spans 14 residues. Trimming took off 4 bases at V and 8 bases at J, with 12 bases between the two ends. In DNA form, the CDR3 reads TGTGCCAGCAGTTCTGGGGGGCCATATTCACCCCTCCACTTT. Its protein is CASSSGGPYSPLHF.

This clonotype was observed at least ten times. The chain combines TRBV6-1 with TRBJ1-5, with D unclear. Between the trimmed V and J ends, which lost 8 bases and 1 base, there was a span of 15 bases. Germline CDR1 is MNHNS and CDR2 is SASEGT. This CDR3 has 15 amino acids. The CDR3 sequence is CASQERAGSNQPQHF. In DNA, the CDR3 is TGTGCCAGCCAAGAGAGGGCGGGGAGCAATCAGCCCCAGCATTTT.

There are a few counts of this clonotype. This rearrangement joins TRBV20-1 to TRBJ1-5; 7 nucleotides agree with TRBD1. The CDR3 loop spans 13 amino acids. The germline gives CDR1 DFQATT, CDR2 SNEGSKA (reference sequence). J gave up 3 bases and V 6 bases, and 5 bases lay outside the gene matches. The CDR3 loop is CSALGQYNQPQHF. DNA of the CDR3: TGCAGTGCCCTGGGACAGTACAATCAGCCCCAGCATTTT.

In its sample, this clonotype was seen many times. CDR3 loop: CASSPLAGGPREQYF. For the CDR3, the DNA is TGTGCCAGCAGTCCTCTAGCGGGGGGGCCACGCGAGCAGTACTTC. The chain employs TRBV12-3 or TRBV12-4 and TRBJ2-7; 12 positions agree with TRBD2. The CDR3 is 15 amino acids. J gave up 6 bases and V 5 bases, and 8 bases lay outside the gene matches.

This chain connects TRBV11-2 to TRBJ1-1; no definite D call. CDR3 size: 12 residues. Germline-derived CDR1 and CDR2 are SGHAT and FQNNGV. V was shortened by 5 bases and J by 5 bases, with 9 bases between the two germline ends. The CDR3 is CASSREVTEAFF. In DNA form, the CDR3 reads TGTGCCAGCAGCCGCGAGGTTACTGAAGCTTTCTTT.

This clonotype was counted many times. The chain employs TRBV30 and TRBJ1-1, with D unclear. With 5 bases removed from V and 2 bases from J, the gap between germline ends came to 9 bases. The CDR3 length is 12 residues. The germline gives CDR1 GTSNPN, CDR2 SVGIG (reference sequence). DNA for the CDR3: TGTGCCTGGGCGGACCTTAACACTGAAGCTTTCTTT. Amino acids: CAWADLNTEAFF.

J is TRBJ1-1 and V is TRBV7-2; D is perhaps TRBD1 (5 bases). Trimming took 3 bases from V and 1 from J, leaving 12 bases between them. The CDR3 totals 15 residues. The germline gives CDR1 SGHTA, CDR2 FQGNSA. CDR3 nucleotide sequence: TGTGCCAGCAGCTTCAACAGGACCCAGAACACTGAAGCTTTCTTT. It yields the protein CASSFNRTQNTEAFF. Full variable domain (outside the CDR3, taken from reference TRBV7-2 and TRBJ1-1): GAGVSQSPSNKVTEKGKDVELRCDPISGHTALYWYRQSLGQGLEFLIYFQGNSAPDKSGLPSDRFSAERTGGSVSTLTIQRTQQEDSAVYLCASSFNRTQNTEAFFGQGTRLTVV.

In its sample, this clonotype was seen many times. This chain links TRBV7-8 with TRBJ1-5; D is unresolved. This CDR3 spans 17 amino acids. The V gene's germline CDR1 is SGHVS and CDR2 FQNEAQ. V was trimmed by 1 base and J by 1 base, leaving 14 bases between them. The CDR3 sequence is CASSLGGRVGSNQPQHF. The CDR3 region has the DNA TGTGCCAGCAGCTTAGGAGGGAGGGTTGGCAGCAATCAGCCCCAGCATTTT.

There are many counts of this clonotype. CDR3 residues: CATSDLPMNASRTQHF. In nucleotides, the CDR3 is TGTGCCACCAGTGATTTGCCGATGAACGCGTCCAGAACTCAGCATTTT. The rearrangement joins TRBV24-1 to TRBJ1-5; D remains ambiguous. Germline CDR1 is KGHDR and CDR2 is SFDVKD. The CDR3 loop spans 16 amino acids. Trimming cost V 0 bases and J 13 bases, with 21 bases left between them.